Listed below are T cell receptor beta chains from one sample, sequenced in a study of cytomegalovirus exposure and HLA in healthy donors. Produced via immunoSEQ multiplex PCR; TCRdb's table is partial and in-frame only. This sample has around 70,000 clones, with 86% found just once. The sequenced sample consisted of PBMCs. These receptors were obtained from a woman aged 25 to 45 in good health and CMV-seronegative. CDR3s include the opening cysteine and the closing phenylalanine or tryptophan. The order of the fields is CDR3 DNA, CDR3 protein, J gene, D gene, clone size, V gene. A D gene is named only where the DNA matches it firmly. For some rows the clone size is stated as once, few or many, or as a class when expanded; others skip it.

DNA: TGTGCCAGCAGGCACAGGACAGGGGGCTTCGAGCAGTACTTC
CDR3: CASRHRTGGFEQYF
J: TRBJ2-7
D: TRBD1
size: NA
V: TRBV2

DNA: TGTGCCAGCAGCCCCCGGATCGGGGACATTCAGTACTTC
CDR3: CASSPRIGDIQYF
J: TRBJ2-4
D: NA
size: NA
V: TRBV9

DNA: TGTGCCAGTAGTTCCTTACAGGGATCGGCAGAAAAACTGTTTTTT
CDR3: CASSSLQGSAEKLFF
J: TRBJ1-4
D: NA
size: NA
V: TRBV19

DNA: TGCGCCAGCAGCCAAGATGGGGACAGGGTCAATCAGCCCCAGCATTTT
CDR3: CASSQDGDRVNQPQHF
J: TRBJ1-5
D: TRBD1
size: NA
V: TRBV4-1

DNA: TGTGCCAGCAGCCGGGACACGTCTTCCTATGGCTACACCTTC
CDR3: CASSRDTSSYGYTF
J: TRBJ1-2
D: NA
size: NA
V: TRBV6-5

DNA: TGTGCCAGCAGTCCGGGACTAGCGGGAGTGGGTGGGAAGAATGAGCAGTTCTTC
CDR3: CASSPGLAGVGGKNEQFF
J: TRBJ2-1
D: TRBD2
size: once
V: TRBV28

DNA: TGTGCCAGCAGTGAGTATTCGACAGGCCGCTATGGCTACACCTTC
CDR3: CASSEYSTGRYGYTF
J: TRBJ1-2
D: NA
size: NA
V: TRBV6-1

DNA: TGTGCCAGCAGCCCCGGGACTGACCTAGATCACTATGGCTACACCTTC
CDR3: CASSPGTDLDHYGYTF
J: TRBJ1-2
D: NA
size: NA
V: TRBV7-9

DNA: TGTGCCAGCAGCCCTACCCGCGGAGCCTACGAGCAGTACTTC
CDR3: CASSPTRGAYEQYF
J: TRBJ2-7
D: NA
size: NA
V: TRBV11-2

DNA: TGTGCCATCAGTGAGACAGGGTCGGTGAACACTGAAGCTTTCTTT
CDR3: CAISETGSVNTEAFF
J: TRBJ1-1
D: NA
size: NA
V: TRBV10-3

DNA: TGTGCCAGCAGCCAAGATTCTAGCGTCTCCTACGAGCAGTACTTC
CDR3: CASSQDSSVSYEQYF
J: TRBJ2-7
D: NA
size: once
V: TRBV4-2

DNA: TGTGCCAGCAGCGGACTAGCCGACACAGATACGCAGTATTTT
CDR3: CASSGLADTDTQYF
J: TRBJ2-3
D: TRBD2
size: NA
V: TRBV2

DNA: TGTGCCAGCTCACCGAGGACAGGGGGGTCGGATGAAAAACTGTTTTTT
CDR3: CASSPRTGGSDEKLFF
J: TRBJ1-4
D: TRBD1
size: few
V: TRBV18

DNA: TGTGCCAGCAGCCTCATAGCGGGAGGGCCCTACAATGAGCAGTTCTTC
CDR3: CASSLIAGGPYNEQFF
J: TRBJ2-1
D: TRBD2
size: NA
V: TRBV5-4

DNA: TGTGCCACCAGCAGAGTCCCCCCGGCAGGGCAATACGAGCAGTACTTC
CDR3: CATSRVPPAGQYEQYF
J: TRBJ2-7
D: NA
size: NA
V: TRBV15

DNA: TGTGCCAGCAGGTTGAGCGGGTCAGATACGCAGTATTTT
CDR3: CASRLSGSDTQYF
J: TRBJ2-3
D: NA
size: NA
V: TRBV5-4

DNA: TGTGCCAGTGATTCTACGCGCCTGCACGAGCAGTACTTC
CDR3: CASDSTRLHEQYF
J: TRBJ2-7
D: NA
size: NA
V: TRBV28

DNA: TGCGCCAGCAGCCCTGCTAGGGACTGGGGCGACAATGAGCAGTTCTTC
CDR3: CASSPARDWGDNEQFF
J: TRBJ2-1
D: NA
size: once
V: TRBV4-1

DNA: TGTGCCAGCAGCTTACTTCCAGCGGCTTCCTACGAGCAGTACTTC
CDR3: CASSLLPAASYEQYF
J: TRBJ2-7
D: NA
size: NA
V: TRBV11-3

DNA: TGTGCCAGCTCACCCCCTAGCGGGAGGGTCTACAATGAGCAGTTCTTC
CDR3: CASSPPSGRVYNEQFF
J: TRBJ2-1
D: TRBD2
size: NA
V: TRBV18

DNA: TGTGCCAGTAGTGATCTGGGACTAGCCACCTCAGATACGCAGTATTTT
CDR3: CASSDLGLATSDTQYF
J: TRBJ2-3
D: TRBD2
size: NA
V: TRBV19

DNA: TGTGCCAGCAGGGCTCCAGTGGGCACAGATACGCAGTATTTT
CDR3: CASRAPVGTDTQYF
J: TRBJ2-3
D: NA
size: NA
V: TRBV28

DNA: TGTGCCAGCAGCCCAACCGACAGCTCTAACTATGGCTACACCTTC
CDR3: CASSPTDSSNYGYTF
J: TRBJ1-2
D: NA
size: NA
V: TRBV9

DNA: TGCGCCAGCAGCCCGACAGACAATGAAAAACTGTTTTTT
CDR3: CASSPTDNEKLFF
J: TRBJ1-4
D: NA
size: NA
V: TRBV5-1

DNA: TGTGCCAGCATTCCGTCTAAAACTGGAAACACCATATATTTT
CDR3: CASIPSKTGNTIYF
J: TRBJ1-3
D: NA
size: NA
V: TRBV28

DNA: TGTGCCAGCAGCCCAGGGACTAGCGGGAGTACAGATACGCAGTATTTT
CDR3: CASSPGTSGSTDTQYF
J: TRBJ2-3
D: TRBD2
size: NA
V: TRBV11-3

DNA: TGTGCCAGCAGCGGAAACAGGGGACAGCAGTACTTC
CDR3: CASSGNRGQQYF
J: TRBJ2-7
D: TRBD1
size: NA
V: TRBV7-9

DNA: TGTGCCAGCAGCGCAGACAGGGGACCGAACACTGAAGCTTTCTTT
CDR3: CASSADRGPNTEAFF
J: TRBJ1-1
D: TRBD1
size: NA
V: TRBV7-9

DNA: TGTGCCAGCAGCCCCGATCCGGTCAGGGCCCAGCATTTT
CDR3: CASSPDPVRAQHF
J: TRBJ1-5
D: NA
size: NA
V: TRBV11-2

DNA: TGTGCCAGCAGCCTGGGACTAGCGGCCTACGAGCAGTACTTC
CDR3: CASSLGLAAYEQYF
J: TRBJ2-7
D: TRBD2
size: NA
V: TRBV9

DNA: TGTGCCAGCACCCGACAGGGTCAAACTGAAGCTTTCTTT
CDR3: CASTRQGQTEAFF
J: TRBJ1-1
D: TRBD1
size: NA
V: TRBV6-4

DNA: TGTGCCAGCAGCTTAGGGGGGGGGTACGAGCAGTACTTC
CDR3: CASSLGGGYEQYF
J: TRBJ2-7
D: TRBD2
size: NA
V: TRBV7-3

DNA: TGTGCCAGTAGGCCAGGGACACTTGGAAACACCATATATTTT
CDR3: CASRPGTLGNTIYF
J: TRBJ1-3
D: NA
size: NA
V: TRBV19

DNA: TGTGCCAGCAGCACCACACCGGGACAGGGGGCTATCGGGGAGCTGTTTTTT
CDR3: CASSTTPGQGAIGELFF
J: TRBJ2-2
D: TRBD1
size: few
V: TRBV9

DNA: TGTGCCAGCAGACGGGGGTACAATGAGCAGTTCTTC
CDR3: CASRRGYNEQFF
J: TRBJ2-1
D: NA
size: NA
V: TRBV7-2

DNA: TGTGCCAGTAGTATAGGGCCCACAGGGGGCTACACTGAAGCTTTCTTT
CDR3: CASSIGPTGGYTEAFF
J: TRBJ1-1
D: TRBD1
size: NA
V: TRBV19

DNA: TGTGCCAGCTCACCAGTCGGACTAGCGGTTTACAATGAGCAGTTCTTC
CDR3: CASSPVGLAVYNEQFF
J: TRBJ2-1
D: TRBD2
size: NA
V: TRBV18

DNA: TGCGCCAGCAGCTCTAGTCAGGGGGTGAGTGGGACAGATACGCAGTATTTT
CDR3: CASSSSQGVSGTDTQYF
J: TRBJ2-3
D: TRBD1
size: few
V: TRBV5-1

DNA: TGTGCCAGCAGCTTGGTGACATCTCATCTCCTAGCCAAAAACATTCAGTACTTC
CDR3: CASSLVTSHLLAKNIQYF
J: TRBJ2-4
D: NA
size: NA
V: TRBV7-9

DNA: TGTGCCACCCAACCCGGGACAGCTAGCAATCAGCCCCAGCATTTT
CDR3: CATQPGTASNQPQHF
J: TRBJ1-5
D: TRBD1
size: NA
V: TRBV7-8

DNA: TGTGCCAGCAGTTCCAAGAACACTGAAGCTTTCTTT
CDR3: CASSSKNTEAFF
J: TRBJ1-1
D: NA
size: NA
V: TRBV2

DNA: TGTGCCAGCAGTGATAACAGGGGGCTGTACGAGCAGTACTTC
CDR3: CASSDNRGLYEQYF
J: TRBJ2-7
D: TRBD1
size: NA
V: TRBV2

DNA: TGTGCCAGCAGCCAGGGCAGGGAATATGGCTACACCTTC
CDR3: CASSQGREYGYTF
J: TRBJ1-2
D: NA
size: NA
V: TRBV7-2

DNA: TGTTCCAGCAGCCCAACCGGGACAGGGGGCTGGGAGCCCCAGCATTTT
CDR3: CSSSPTGTGGWEPQHF
J: TRBJ1-5
D: TRBD1
size: NA
V: TRBV7-9

DNA: TGTGCCAGCAGAGTACAGGGTGGAAATTCACCCCTCCACTTT
CDR3: CASRVQGGNSPLHF
J: TRBJ1-6
D: NA
size: NA
V: TRBV2

DNA: TGCGCCAGCAGCCCGGGGCCGGGACAGGCCCTATTGCAGCAGTACTTC
CDR3: CASSPGPGQALLQQYF
J: TRBJ2-7
D: TRBD1
size: NA
V: TRBV4-1

DNA: TGTGCCAGCAGCTTAGAGAGCTATGGCTACACCTTC
CDR3: CASSLESYGYTF
J: TRBJ1-2
D: NA
size: NA
V: TRBV11-3

DNA: TGTGCCAGTAGTATTGGTGGTGCGAGATCGAGGGCTGGAAACACCATATATTTT
CDR3: CASSIGGARSRAGNTIYF
J: TRBJ1-3
D: NA
size: NA
V: TRBV19

DNA: TGTGCCAGCAGCTCCCCCCCGGGACTAGCGGTAGAAACCGGGGAGCTGTTTTTT
CDR3: CASSSPPGLAVETGELFF
J: TRBJ2-2
D: TRBD2
size: NA
V: TRBV7-3

DNA: TGTGCCAGCAGTCTACTTGGGGGGAGCTCCTACAATGAGCAGTTCTTC
CDR3: CASSLLGGSSYNEQFF
J: TRBJ2-1
D: NA
size: NA
V: TRBV27

DNA: TGTGCCAGTAGCCCCGACAGGGAAGTCAATCAGCCCCAGCATTTT
CDR3: CASSPDREVNQPQHF
J: TRBJ1-5
D: TRBD1
size: NA
V: TRBV19

DNA: TGTGCCAGTAGTACCGGACTAGCGGGGTACAATGAGCAGTTCTTC
CDR3: CASSTGLAGYNEQFF
J: TRBJ2-1
D: TRBD2
size: NA
V: TRBV19

DNA: TGCAGCGTTGAATGGGACAGGGGCTACGAGCAGTACTTC
CDR3: CSVEWDRGYEQYF
J: TRBJ2-7
D: TRBD1
size: NA
V: TRBV29-1

DNA: TGTGCTAGTGGTTTCCGCTACGAGCAGTACTTC
CDR3: CASGFRYEQYF
J: TRBJ2-7
D: NA
size: NA
V: TRBV12-5

DNA: TGTGCCACCAGCAGACAGGGCTATAATTCACCCCTCCACTTT
CDR3: CATSRQGYNSPLHF
J: TRBJ1-6
D: NA
size: NA
V: TRBV15

DNA: TGCGCCAGCAGCCAAGGGGACAGGGTGGGGGATGGCTACACCTTC
CDR3: CASSQGDRVGDGYTF
J: TRBJ1-2
D: TRBD1
size: NA
V: TRBV4-1

DNA: TGTGCCAGCAGCTTTGGTCACGACAGGGTACGAACTGAAGCTTTCTTT
CDR3: CASSFGHDRVRTEAFF
J: TRBJ1-1
D: TRBD1
size: once
V: TRBV7-9

DNA: TGTGCCAGCTCACCAGGAGAGGCGGGAGGGCTCGGAGGCGAGCAGTACTTC
CDR3: CASSPGEAGGLGGEQYF
J: TRBJ2-7
D: TRBD2
size: NA
V: TRBV18

DNA: TGTGCCAGCAGTTACAGGACTAGCGGGAGGAAGGAGTTCTTC
CDR3: CASSYRTSGRKEFF
J: TRBJ2-1
D: TRBD2
size: NA
V: TRBV6-5

DNA: TGTGCCAGCAGCCCCGGGAGTGTGGCGCGACAGACCCAGTACTTC
CDR3: CASSPGSVARQTQYF
J: TRBJ2-5
D: NA
size: NA
V: TRBV7-2